This TCR beta chain is from a study of response to subunit inactivated influenza vaccine (dated by TCRdb to the late 2010s). The study in broad terms: To follow how T cells responded to a trivalent subunit inactivated influenza vaccine, the researchers relied on deep quantitative profiling of the T cell receptor repertoire. Overall study outcomes, separate from this receptor: It was suggested by the authors that each seasonal influenza vaccination may recruit only a limited number of new T cells.

Of note for this clonotype: The antigen it binds to is not known. Nothing much larger sits one base from this clone, and base qualities are not available.

The cysteine opens and the phenylalanine closes a CDR3 of 14 amino acids. Only the CDR3 region is kept as DNA, spanning 42 bases read in frame from base 1. The germline V gene (reference sequence) specifies DFQATT as CDR1 and SNEGSKA as CDR2. Trimming removed 3 bases from V and 0 bases from J, leaving 9 bases between the germline ends. Libraries were built with RT-PCR. Sequenced on an Illumina HiSeq 2500. TCRdb's own reprocessing of the public reads used fastp at Q25 and MiXCR and kept productive beta chains. Entries are consolidated by CDR3 protein sequence, retaining the most common genes and DNA. The sample includes roughly 630,000 distinct CDR3 sequences, with around 15% observed a single time. The top ten hold less than 8.5% of the sample.

The sequence came from a man aged 50 to 60 who received an inactivated influenza vaccine. Donor details come from another sample of the same person, matched by shared clones. Recombination connected TRBV20-1 to TRBJ2-1; the D gene lacks a confident call. Sequenced here: PBMCs from blood, sampled less than 15 days before vaccination. Read as DNA, the sequence is TGCAGTGCTAGGGGTCTAGGCTCCTACAATGAGCAGTTCTTC. It translates as CSARGLGSYNEQFF.